The clone carrying this T cell receptor (beta chain) was counted once. Its antigen is as yet unknown. V shed 6 bases and J 6 bases; nucleotides not matched to a gene: 8. CDR3 length equals 14 residues. The germline V gene has CDR1 MNHEY and CDR2 SMNVEV (reference sequence). This entry belongs to a study of cytomegalovirus exposure and HLA in healthy donors. Regarding the study as a whole: One later analysis, an examination of the 100 to 150 validation repertoires, found that first-cohort TCR clusters tended to co-occur in them.

Clones were read by immunoSEQ multiplex PCR, and TCRdb kept only the in-frame ones, dropping some. The repertoire consists of fewer than 150,000 clones, with around 87% occurring once and the leading ten covering roughly 9%. The chain combines TRBV27 with TRBJ2-3; 8 positions match TRBD1. The sequence was obtained from a man aged 18 to 29 in good health and CMV-seropositive. The sample taken for sequencing was PBMCs. The CDR3 spells CASSDRGPGDTQYF. In DNA, the CDR3 is TGTGCCAGCAGCGACAGGGGACCAGGCGATACGCAGTATTTT.